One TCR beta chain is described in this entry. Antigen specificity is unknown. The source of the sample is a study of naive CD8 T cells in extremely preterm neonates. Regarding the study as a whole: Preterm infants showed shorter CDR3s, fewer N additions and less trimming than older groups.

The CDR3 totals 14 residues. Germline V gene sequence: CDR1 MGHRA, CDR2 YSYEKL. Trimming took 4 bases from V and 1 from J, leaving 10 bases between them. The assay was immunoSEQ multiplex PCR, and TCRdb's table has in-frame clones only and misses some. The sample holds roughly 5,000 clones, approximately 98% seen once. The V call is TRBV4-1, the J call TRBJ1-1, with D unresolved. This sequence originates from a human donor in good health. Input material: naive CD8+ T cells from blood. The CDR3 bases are TGCGCCAGCAGCCCCCCCGCGGGGAACACTGAAGCTTTCTTT. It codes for CASSPPAGNTEAFF.